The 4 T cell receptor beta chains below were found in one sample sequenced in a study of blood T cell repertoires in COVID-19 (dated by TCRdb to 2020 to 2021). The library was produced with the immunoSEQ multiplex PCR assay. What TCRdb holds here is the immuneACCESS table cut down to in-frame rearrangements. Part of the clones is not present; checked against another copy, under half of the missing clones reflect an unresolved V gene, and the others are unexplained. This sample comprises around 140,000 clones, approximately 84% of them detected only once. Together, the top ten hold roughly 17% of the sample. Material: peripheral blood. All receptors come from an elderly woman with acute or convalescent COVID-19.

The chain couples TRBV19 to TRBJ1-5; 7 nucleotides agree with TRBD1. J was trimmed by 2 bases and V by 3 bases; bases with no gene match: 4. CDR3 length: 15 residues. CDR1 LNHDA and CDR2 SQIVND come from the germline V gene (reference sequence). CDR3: CASSIAGQGNQPQHF. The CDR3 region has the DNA TGTGCCAGTAGTATTGCAGGACAGGGCAATCAGCCCCAGCATTTT.

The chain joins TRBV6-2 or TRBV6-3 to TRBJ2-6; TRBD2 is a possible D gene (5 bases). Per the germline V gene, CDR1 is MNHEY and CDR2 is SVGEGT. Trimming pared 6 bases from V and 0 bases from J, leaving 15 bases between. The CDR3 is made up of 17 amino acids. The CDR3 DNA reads TGTGCCAGCAGCCTAGCCTATCGGGGCTCTGGGGCCAACGTCCTGACTTTC. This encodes CASSLAYRGSGANVLTF.

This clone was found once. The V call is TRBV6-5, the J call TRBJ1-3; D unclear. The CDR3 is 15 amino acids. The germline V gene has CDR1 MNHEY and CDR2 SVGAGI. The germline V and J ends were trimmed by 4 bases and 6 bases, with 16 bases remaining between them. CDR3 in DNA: TGTGCCAGCAGTTTTTCCGCAGGAAGAAAAAACACCATATATTTT. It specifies CASSFSAGRKNTIYF.

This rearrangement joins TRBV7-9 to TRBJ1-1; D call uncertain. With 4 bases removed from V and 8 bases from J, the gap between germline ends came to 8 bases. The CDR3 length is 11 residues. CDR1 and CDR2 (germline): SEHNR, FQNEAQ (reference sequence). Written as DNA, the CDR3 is TGTGCCAGCAGCTCAAGCCCCGAAGCTTTCTTT. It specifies CASSSSPEAFF.